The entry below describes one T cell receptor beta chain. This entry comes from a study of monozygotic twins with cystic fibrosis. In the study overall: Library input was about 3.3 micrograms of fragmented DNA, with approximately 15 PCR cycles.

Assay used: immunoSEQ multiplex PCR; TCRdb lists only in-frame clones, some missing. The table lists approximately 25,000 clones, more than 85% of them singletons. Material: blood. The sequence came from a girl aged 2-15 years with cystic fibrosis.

The CDR3 DNA sequence: TGTGCCAGCAGCACCCAAGGGCCGGTAAAACTGTTTTTT. Translating gives CASSTQGPVKLFF. V and J are TRBV7-9 and TRBJ1-4; no reliable D call. The ends were cut back, 5 bases at V and 10 bases at J, with 14 bases in the middle. The CDR3 sequence is 13 residues long. Per germline, CDR1 SEHNR and CDR2 FQNEAQ (reference sequence).